Shown below are 23 T cell receptor beta chains from a single sample sequenced in a study of T-cell reconstitution after alpha-beta-depleted transplantation in children. This sample's TCRbeta library carried unique molecular identifier barcodes. TCRdb processed the PCR reads anew with MiXCR; each CDR3 protein has one entry. The table has around 480,000 distinct CDR3 sequences, 32% seen once. The input for sequencing was PBMCs from the stem cell graft donor, taken from the stem cell graft. These receptors were taken from a human donor who donated a stem cell graft to a child with aplastic anemia.

DNA for the CDR3: TGTGCCAGCAGTTTGACTAGCGGTATCGAGCAGTACTTC. It is translated as CASSLTSGIEQYF. This chain links TRBV12-3 or TRBV12-4 with TRBJ2-7, with 9 bases matching TRBD2. This CDR3 has 13 amino acids. The V and J ends lost 3 bases and 6 bases, in that order; junction bases with no gene match: 3.

The gene calls are TRBV5-1 and TRBJ1-4; D is unclear. V dropped 1 base and J dropped 5 bases, with 9 bases sitting between them. The V gene's germline CDR1 is SGHRS and CDR2 YFSETQ. The CDR3 is 14 residues long. CDR3 nucleotides: TGCGCCAGCAGCTTGTCGGATACGAATGAAAAACTGTTTTTT. The encoded protein is CASSLSDTNEKLFF.

The chain combines TRBV6-6 with TRBJ2-3; D uncertain. Germline V gene data show CDR1 as MNHNY and CDR2 as SVGAGI (reference sequence). Trimming took 7 bases from V and 4 from J, leaving 9 bases between them. This CDR3 spans 12 amino acids. CDR3 nucleotide sequence: TGTGCCAGCATGGGAACTGCAGATACGCAGTATTTT. Protein product: CASMGTADTQYF.

This clonotype occurred a few times. This sequence joins TRBV9 and TRBJ2-7; D possibly corresponds to TRBD1 (6 bases). The length of the CDR3 is 15 residues. V was clipped by 3 bases and J by 7 bases, with 20 bases between them. Germline V gene lookup returns CDR1 SGDLS and CDR2 YYNGEE. The CDR3 DNA sequence: TGTGCCAGCAGCGCGAGGGACACCCCGATGAAAGAGCAGTACTTC. It yields the protein CASSARDTPMKEQYF.

This clonotype has just a few counts. This chain uses TRBV20-1 with TRBJ1-5; D unclear. Trimming took off 0 bases at V and 0 bases at J, with 9 bases between the two ends. The CDR3 spans 15 residues. The germline V gene encodes CDR1 DFQATT and CDR2 SNEGSKA (reference sequence). The CDR3 DNA reads as TGCAGTGCTAGAGATATGGGTCTTAGCAATCAGCCCCAGCATTTT. Translating gives CSARDMGLSNQPQHF.

The chain couples TRBV11-1 to TRBJ2-1; no clear D gene. The V gene lost 5 bases and the J gene lost 10 bases, with 21 bases spanning the gap. This CDR3 region has 15 residues. Germline V gives CDR1 SGHAT, CDR2 FQDESV (reference sequence). The CDR3 coding sequence is TGTGCCAGCAGCCCAATAACAGCCCTGGCGTTAGAGCAGTTCTTC. Translated: CASSPITALALEQFF.

The chain joins TRBV5-1 to TRBJ2-1, with D perhaps matching TRBD2 (6 bases). V lost 0 bases, J lost 7 bases, and 14 bases lay in between. The germline V gene has CDR1 SGHRS and CDR2 YFSETQ. The CDR3 is 15 amino acids. The CDR3 reads CASSLATTRTNEQFF. CDR3 sequence (DNA): TGCGCCAGCAGCTTGGCGACGACTAGGACGAATGAGCAGTTCTTC. The full variable domain, with the rest looked up from reference TRBV5-1 and TRBJ2-1, is KAGVTQTPRYLIKTRGQQVTLSCSPISGHRSVSWYQQTPGQGLQFLFEYFSETQRNKGNFPGRFSGRQFSNSRSEMNVSTLELGDSALYLCASSLATTRTNEQFFGPGTRLTVL.

Only a few counts were recorded for this clonotype. This chain connects TRBV5-1 to TRBJ1-1; a weak D match, TRBD1 (5 bases). CDR3 length equals 14 residues. Germline V gene sequence: CDR1 SGHRS, CDR2 YFSETQ. V lost 2 bases to trimming and J lost 1 base, with 9 bases between them. Here the CDR3 reads CASSLTGKNTEAFF. For the CDR3, the DNA is TGCGCCAGCAGCTTAACAGGAAAGAACACTGAAGCTTTCTTT.

There are a few counts of this clonotype. The chain links TRBV12-3 or TRBV12-4 to TRBJ1-5; D uncertain. Trimming removed 0 bases from V and 2 bases from J, with 5 bases in between. The CDR3 sequence is 14 residues long. Written as DNA, the CDR3 is TGTGCCAGCAGTTTAGCGCTGGGCAATCAGCCCCAGCATTTT. Residues: CASSLALGNQPQHF.

This clonotype has more than one count but fewer than ten. CDR3 in amino acids: CASSYSATGELFF. For the CDR3, the DNA is TGTGCCAGCAGTTACTCGGCTACCGGGGAGCTGTTTTTT. The V call is TRBV6-5, the J call TRBJ2-2; D is unclear. Per the germline V gene, CDR1 is MNHEY and CDR2 is SVGAGI. CDR3 size: 13 residues. Trimming cost V 0 bases and J 5 bases, with 4 bases left between them.

V and J are TRBV29-1 and TRBJ1-1, with D tentatively TRBD1 (5 bases). Germline V gives CDR1 SQVTM, CDR2 ANQGSEA. The ends were cut back, 7 bases at V and 2 bases at J, with 26 bases in the middle. The CDR3 length is 17 residues. CDR3 nucleotide sequence: TGCAGCGGAGTGGGGATCTATCGGGGGTCGGTCAACACTGAAGCTTTCTTT. Protein: CSGVGIYRGSVNTEAFF.

This clonotype was seen a few times. The chain recombines TRBV6-5 with TRBJ1-4; D perhaps matches TRBD1 (5 bases). Trimming removed 0 bases from V and 7 bases from J, with 12 bases in between. The CDR3 runs to 15 residues. Germline values: CDR1 MNHEY, CDR2 SVGAGI. The CDR3 DNA reads TGTGCCAGCAGTTACTCGACTGTAGGGGCTGAAAAACTGTTTTTT. It translates to CASSYSTVGAEKLFF.

This chain links TRBV29-1 with TRBJ2-4; perhaps TRBD1 as D (5 bases). The V gene lost 4 bases and the J gene lost 0 bases, with 13 bases spanning the gap. Germline-derived CDR1 and CDR2 are SQVTM and ANQGSEA. CDR3 length equals 15 residues. The CDR3 DNA reads as TGCAGCGTTGTAAGCGACAGCTTAGCCAAAAACATTCAGTACTTC. It encodes CSVVSDSLAKNIQYF.

In this sample, this clonotype turned up once. The chain is built from TRBV12-3 or TRBV12-4 and TRBJ2-2, with 11 bases aligning to TRBD2. This CDR3 contains 19 residues. V lost 3 bases and J lost 4; bases outside the gene matches: 13. The CDR3 protein is CASSFGLGGLADFTGELFF. The CDR3 DNA reads as TGTGCCAGCAGTTTTGGTCTCGGGGGACTAGCGGACTTCACCGGGGAGCTGTTTTTT.

This clonotype was counted ten times or more. This chain joins TRBV20-1 and TRBJ2-7; TRBD2 aligns across 12 bases. V lost 1 base, J lost 6 bases, and 7 bases stayed unmatched. The germline CDR1 and CDR2 sequences are DFQATT and SNEGSKA (reference sequence). The CDR3 spans 15 residues. CDR3 sequence reads: CSARVATSGRGEQYF. For the CDR3, the DNA is TGCAGTGCTAGAGTCGCGACTAGCGGGAGAGGCGAGCAGTACTTC.

The V gene is TRBV9, the J gene TRBJ2-5; TRBD2 agrees at 11 bases. The trim removed 3 bases at V and 5 bases at J, leaving 9 bases unmatched. Per the germline V gene, CDR1 is SGDLS and CDR2 is YYNGEE. This CDR3 is built from 16 residues. The CDR3 DNA sequence: TGTGCCAGCAGCGAACCGGGACTAGCGGACACGGAGACCCAGTACTTC. Translation: CASSEPGLADTETQYF.

There are a few counts of this clonotype. The chain carries TRBV20-1 and TRBJ2-1; possibly TRBD1 or TRBD2 for D (5 bases each). This CDR3 region has 11 residues. V was shortened by 2 bases and J by 9 bases, with 8 bases between the two germline ends. From germline, CDR1 is DFQATT and CDR2 SNEGSKA (reference sequence). CDR3 sequence reads: CSARMGPEQFF. The CDR3 DNA is TGCAGTGCTAGAATGGGACCTGAGCAGTTCTTC.

This chain connects TRBV7-2 to TRBJ1-4, with D possibly TRBD1 on 5 matching bases. The CDR3 extends over 15 amino acids. Trimming cost V 1 base and J 5 bases, with 11 bases left between them. From germline, CDR1 is SGHTA and CDR2 FQGNSA. CDR3 loop: CASSLVGTNNEKLFF. CDR3 DNA sequence: TGTGCCAGCAGCTTAGTGGGGACGAACAATGAAAAACTGTTTTTT.

The chain carries TRBV6-5 and TRBJ2-7; the match to TRBD1 covers 9 bases. Germline V lookup: CDR1 MNHEY, CDR2 SVGAGI. V was pared by 7 bases and J by 2 bases, with 9 bases of the junction left unmatched. This CDR3 is built from 15 residues. CDR3 nucleotide sequence: TGTGCCAGCAATTCCGGGACAGGGATACCCTACGAGCAGTACGTC. The encoded protein is CASNSGTGIPYEQYV.

The rearrangement uses TRBV7-9 and TRBJ2-2; no firm D call. CDR3 size: 16 residues. The ends were cut back, 5 bases at V and 6 bases at J, with 19 bases in the middle. In germline, CDR1 is SEHNR, CDR2 FQNEAQ (reference sequence). The chain's CDR3 is CASSPPVGNRPGELFF. The CDR3 DNA is TGTGCCAGCAGCCCCCCGGTGGGGAATCGGCCCGGGGAGCTGTTTTTT.

The CDR3 region has the DNA TGTGCCATCAGTGAACGGGACGTAGAGACCCAGTACTTC. Residues: CAISERDVETQYF. The V and J genes are TRBV10-3 and TRBJ2-5, with D perhaps assigned TRBD1 or TRBD2 (5 bases each). Germline lookup yields CDR1 ENHRY and CDR2 SYGVKD. With 3 bases removed from V and 4 bases from J, the gap between germline ends came to 9 bases. This CDR3 has 13 amino acids.

The V call is TRBV10-3, the J call TRBJ2-7; D is perhaps TRBD2 (5 bases). V lost 2 bases and J lost 0, with 11 bases in between. The CDR3 has 15 residues. CDR1 and CDR2 from the germline V gene are ENHRY and SYGVKD. This CDR3 is CAISEEGAPSYEQYV. The CDR3 DNA is TGTGCCATCAGTGAGGAGGGCGCCCCCTCCTACGAGCAGTACGTC.

The gene calls are TRBV29-1 and TRBJ2-7, with 10 positions matching TRBD2. The CDR3 has 12 residues. CDR1 SQVTM and CDR2 ANQGSEA come from the germline V gene. V was pared by 6 bases and J by 5 bases, with 4 bases of the junction left unmatched. The CDR3 here is CSVLAGENEQYV. The DNA for the CDR3 is TGCAGCGTGCTAGCGGGAGAAAACGAGCAGTACGTC.